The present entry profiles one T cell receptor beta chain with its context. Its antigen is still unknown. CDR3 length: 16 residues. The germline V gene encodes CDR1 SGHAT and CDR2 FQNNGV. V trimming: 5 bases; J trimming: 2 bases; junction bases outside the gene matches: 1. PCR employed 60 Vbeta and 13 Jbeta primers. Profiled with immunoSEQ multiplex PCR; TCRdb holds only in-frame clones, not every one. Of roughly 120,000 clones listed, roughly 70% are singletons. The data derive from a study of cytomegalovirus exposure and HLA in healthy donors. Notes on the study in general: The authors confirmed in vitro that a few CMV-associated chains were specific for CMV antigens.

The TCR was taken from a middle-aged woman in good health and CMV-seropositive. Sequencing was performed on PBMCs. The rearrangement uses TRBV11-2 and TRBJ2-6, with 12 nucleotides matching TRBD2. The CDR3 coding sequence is TGTGCCAGCAGCCTAGCGGGAGGGACTGGGGCCAACGTCCTGACTTTC. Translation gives CASSLAGGTGANVLTF.